The subject of this entry is one TCR beta chain. The data derive from a study of blood T cell repertoires in COVID-19. Study information: From the United States, Italy and Spain came samples of acute and convalescent COVID-19. In each case, the material was cDNA or gDNA derived from T cells, B-cell-depleted T cells, or PBMCs.

Method: immunoSEQ multiplex PCR; TCRdb's copy keeps in-frame clones and lacks some. The repertoire holds a few hundred thousand clones, with around 84% as singletons. CDR1 is GTSNPN, CDR2 SVGIG, per germline (reference sequence). The ends lost 2 bases at V and 2 bases at J; junction bases unmatched: 4. There are 15 residues in the CDR3. Sequenced sample: peripheral blood. The V and J genes are TRBV30 and TRBJ1-5; 9 positions match TRBD1. The receptor was derived from a man aged 55 to 70 with acute or convalescent COVID-19. CDR3 DNA sequence: TGTGCCTGGAGTTCGCGGGACAGGGGCAATCAGCCCCAGCATTTT. It codes for CAWSSRDRGNQPQHF.